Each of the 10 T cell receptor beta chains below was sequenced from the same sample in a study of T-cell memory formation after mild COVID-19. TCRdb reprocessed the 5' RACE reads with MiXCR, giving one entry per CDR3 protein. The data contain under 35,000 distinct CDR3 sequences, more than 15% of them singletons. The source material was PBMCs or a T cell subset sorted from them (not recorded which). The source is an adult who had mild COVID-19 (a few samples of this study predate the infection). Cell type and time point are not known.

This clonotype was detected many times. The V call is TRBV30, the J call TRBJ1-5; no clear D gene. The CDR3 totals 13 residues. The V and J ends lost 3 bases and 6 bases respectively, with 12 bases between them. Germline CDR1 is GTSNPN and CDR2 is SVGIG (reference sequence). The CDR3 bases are TGTGCCTGGAGCTTAGGGTCGGGTCAGCCCCAGCATTTT. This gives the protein CAWSLGSGQPQHF. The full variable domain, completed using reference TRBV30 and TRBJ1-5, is SQTIHQWPATLVQPVGSPLSLECTVEGTSNPNLYWYRQAAGRGLQLLFYSVGIGQISSEVPQNLSASRPQDRQFILSSKKLLLSDSGFYLCAWSLGSGQPQHFGDGTRLSIL.

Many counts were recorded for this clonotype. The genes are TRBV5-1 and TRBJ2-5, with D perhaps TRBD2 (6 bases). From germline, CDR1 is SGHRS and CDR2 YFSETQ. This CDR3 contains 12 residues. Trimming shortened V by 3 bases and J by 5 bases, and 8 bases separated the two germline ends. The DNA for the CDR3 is TGCGCCAGCAGCTCTGGGGGGGAGACCCAGTACTTC. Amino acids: CASSSGGETQYF. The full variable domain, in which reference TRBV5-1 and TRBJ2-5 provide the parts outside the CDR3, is KAGVTQTPRYLIKTRGQQVTLSCSPISGHRSVSWYQQTPGQGLQFLFEYFSETQRNKGNFPGRFSGRQFSNSRSEMNVSTLELGDSALYLCASSSGGETQYFGPGTRLLVL.

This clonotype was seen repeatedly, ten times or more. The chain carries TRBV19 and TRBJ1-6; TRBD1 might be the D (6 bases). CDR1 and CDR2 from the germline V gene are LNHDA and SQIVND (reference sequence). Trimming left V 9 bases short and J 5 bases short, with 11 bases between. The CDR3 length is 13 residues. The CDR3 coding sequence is TGTGCCAGCAGACAGGAGAATAATTCACCCCTCCACTTT. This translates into CASRQENNSPLHF. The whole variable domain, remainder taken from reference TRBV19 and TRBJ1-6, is DGGITQSPKYLFRKEGQNVTLSCEQNLNHDAMYWYRQDPGQGLRLIYYSQIVNDFQKGDIAEGYSVSREKKESFPLTVTSAQKNPTAFYLCASRQENNSPLHFGNGTRLTVT.

The CDR3 nucleotides are TGTGCCAGCAGCGTAAGGGACTTCCACTCTAGCACAGATACGCAGTATTTT. Protein: CASSVRDFHSSTDTQYF. This chain links TRBV9 with TRBJ2-3; TRBD2 is a possible D gene (6 bases). CDR1 SGDLS and CDR2 YYNGEE come from the germline V gene. There are 17 residues in the CDR3. Trimming removed 1 base at V and 0 bases at J, with 15 bases between.

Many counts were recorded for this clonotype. CDR3 residues: CASSLTVTSSGANVLTF. For the CDR3, the DNA is TGCGCCAGCAGCCTAACCGTAACCAGCTCTGGGGCCAACGTCCTGACTTTC. The chain carries TRBV5-1 and TRBJ2-6, with D unclear. The CDR3 extends over 17 amino acids. V lost 4 bases and J 0 bases, leaving 14 bases between the germline ends. Germline CDR1 and CDR2: SGHRS and YFSETQ.

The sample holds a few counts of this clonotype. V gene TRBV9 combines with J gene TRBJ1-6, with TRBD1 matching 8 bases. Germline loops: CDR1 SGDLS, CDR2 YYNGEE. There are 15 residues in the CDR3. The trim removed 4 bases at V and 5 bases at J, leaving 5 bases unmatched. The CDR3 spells CASSPRTGHNSPLHF. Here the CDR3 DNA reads TGTGCCAGCAGCCCTAGGACAGGGCATAATTCACCCCTCCACTTT.

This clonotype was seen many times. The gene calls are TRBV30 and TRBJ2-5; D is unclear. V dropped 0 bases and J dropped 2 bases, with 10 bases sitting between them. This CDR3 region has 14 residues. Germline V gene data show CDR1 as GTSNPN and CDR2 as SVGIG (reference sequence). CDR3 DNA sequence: TGTGCCTGGAGTGTATCCGCGTTACAAGAGACCCAGTACTTC. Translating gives CAWSVSALQETQYF.

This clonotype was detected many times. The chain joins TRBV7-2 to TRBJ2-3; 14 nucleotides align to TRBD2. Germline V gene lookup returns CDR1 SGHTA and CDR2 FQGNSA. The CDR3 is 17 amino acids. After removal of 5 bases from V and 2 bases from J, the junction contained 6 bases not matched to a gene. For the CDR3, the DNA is TGTGCCAGCAGCAGGGGACTAGCGGGAGCCGCCACAGATACGCAGTATTTT. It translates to CASSRGLAGAATDTQYF.

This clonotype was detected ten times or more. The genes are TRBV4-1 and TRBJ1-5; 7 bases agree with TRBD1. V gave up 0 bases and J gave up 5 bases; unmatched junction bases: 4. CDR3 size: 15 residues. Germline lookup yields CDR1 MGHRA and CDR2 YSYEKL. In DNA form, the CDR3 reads TGCGCCAGCAGCCAAGATCCTACAGGGGATCAGCCCCAGCATTTT. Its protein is CASSQDPTGDQPQHF.

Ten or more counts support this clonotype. DNA for the CDR3: TGCGCCAGCAGCGGCGGACTAGCGGGGGGCACAGATACGCAGTATTTT. As protein: CASSGGLAGGTDTQYF. The chain is built from TRBV5-1 and TRBJ2-3; 13 positions match TRBD2. The CDR3 sequence is 16 residues long. The trim removed 4 bases at V and 1 base at J, leaving 3 bases unmatched. Germline V gene data show CDR1 as SGHRS and CDR2 as YFSETQ. Full variable domain (outside the CDR3, taken from reference TRBV5-1 and TRBJ2-3): KAGVTQTPRYLIKTRGQQVTLSCSPISGHRSVSWYQQTPGQGLQFLFEYFSETQRNKGNFPGRFSGRQFSNSRSEMNVSTLELGDSALYLCASSGGLAGGTDTQYFGPGTRLTVL.